The T cell receptor beta chain described here comes from a study of cytomegalovirus exposure and HLA in healthy donors. General study points: Most CMV-associated TCR beta chains were later found to appear HLA-restricted. Common viral pathogens (according to a later analysis) appeared linked to several of the most significant clusters.

Notes on this clone: The antigen is not known.

Primers included in the PCR were 60 Vbeta and 13 Jbeta primers. Assay used: immunoSEQ multiplex PCR; TCRdb lists only in-frame clones, some missing. The sample records roughly 130,000 clones, about 82% being singletons. The sequenced material came from PBMCs. The clonotype was recovered from a man younger than 45 in good health and CMV-seronegative.

CDR3 in DNA: TGTGCCAGCAGTGAAGCTGGTCTCCAGGGAACTGAAGCTTTCTTT. The encoded protein is CASSEAGLQGTEAFF. J is TRBJ1-1 and V is TRBV6-1, with D maybe TRBD1 (5 bases). Trimming pared 0 bases from V and 5 bases from J, leaving 13 bases between. Germline assignment: CDR1 MNHNS and CDR2 SASEGT. The CDR3 totals 15 residues.